The present T cell receptor (beta chain) was sequenced within a study of blood T cells in healthy people across ages. General observations from the study: Higher diversity and more naive CD4+ cells were features of long-lived donors, compared to aged donors. Per million T cells, TCR beta diversity dropped about linearly as age rose.

Points on this clonotype: Its antigen is unidentified.

Investigators took approximately 9.4 milliliters of peripheral blood from every donor. Isolation of PBMCs gave at least 6.5 million cells per sample. A second PCR, run for roughly 6 to 11 cycles, used a sample-barcoded 5' primer plus a J-beta primer mix. Via MiXCR, TCRdb re-called the 5' RACE reads, giving one row per CDR3 protein. The table shows 700,000 to 850,000 distinct CDR3 sequences, with about 48% occurring only once. This CDR3 spans 15 amino acids. CDR1 is SGHAT, CDR2 FQNNGV, per germline. The sample consisted of blood. The chain recombines TRBV11-2 with TRBJ2-4, with D perhaps being TRBD1 or TRBD2 (5 bases each). The assigned J gene may be wrong: the sequence end matches TRBJ2-7 better. This clonotype was obtained from a man of 80 years or more in good health. The CDR3 sequence is CASSLVGGKTYEQYF. The CDR3 DNA reads TGTGCCAGCAGCTTAGTTGGGGGTAAGACCTACGAGCAGTACTTC.